The 9 T cell receptor beta chains given below trace back to one sample, sequenced in a study of T cell responses to AZD1222 COVID-19 vaccine. Using immunoSEQ multiplex PCR, the repertoire was profiled, and TCRdb retains in-frame clones only, with some absent. This sample has over 150,000 clones; almost 95% occur once, and the top ten carry 8.5% to 12%. The sequences come from peripheral blood, collected on day 0 of AZD1222 vaccination. All receptors come from an adult in good health.

J is TRBJ1-2 and V is TRBV7-6; D possibly corresponds to TRBD1 (5 bases). Germline V gives CDR1 SGHVS, CDR2 FNYEAQ. The germline V and J ends were trimmed by 2 bases and 7 bases, with 20 bases remaining between them. The CDR3 extends over 16 amino acids. The CDR3 coding sequence is TGTGCCAGCAGCTTAAATACAGCGGCGCAGGGTTCTGGCTACACCTTC. Translation gives CASSLNTAAQGSGYTF.

V is TRBV7-9 and J is TRBJ1-4; D is ambiguous. The V end was cut by 4 bases, the J end by 9 bases, with 12 bases between. CDR1 and CDR2 (germline): SEHNR, FQNEAQ (reference sequence). The CDR3 length is 13 residues. The CDR3 protein is CASSSSLMKKLFF. The CDR3 DNA sequence: TGTGCCAGCAGCTCCTCCCTAATGAAAAAACTGTTTTTT. The variable domain in full, completed from reference TRBV7-9 and TRBJ1-4, reads DTGVSQNPRHKITKRGQNVTFRCDPISEHNRLYWYRQTLGQGPEFLTYFQNEAQLEKSRLLSDRFSAERPKGSFSTLEIQRTEQGDSAMYLCASSSSLMKKLFFGSGTQLSVL.

This sequence joins TRBV18 and TRBJ2-2; the D gene is possibly TRBD1 (6 bases). Germline CDR1 reads KGHSH; CDR2 reads LQKENI. Trimming took 3 bases from V and 4 from J, leaving 15 bases between them. CDR3 length: 16 amino acids. CDR3 in DNA: TGTGCCAGCTCACCTGCTCAGGGGACCCTCACCGGGGAGCTGTTTTTT. It encodes CASSPAQGTLTGELFF.

V is TRBV4-3 and J is TRBJ1-1; no firm D call. V lost 2 bases to trimming and J lost 2 bases, with 6 bases between them. The germline CDR1 and CDR2 sequences are LGHNA and YSLEER. The CDR3 has 13 residues. In nucleotides, the CDR3 is TGCGCCAGCAGCCAACGGGGAAACACTGAAGCTTTCTTT. Translating gives CASSQRGNTEAFF.

The rearrangement joins TRBV7-2 to TRBJ2-1, with TRBD1 identical over 11 bases. CDR3 size: 16 residues. Looked up from germline, CDR1 is SGHTA and CDR2 is FQGNSA. Germline trimming cut 3 bases from V and 8 bases from J; bases unmatched to any gene: 9. CDR3: CASSFDRDRGYYEQFF. In nucleotides, the CDR3 is TGTGCCAGCAGCTTCGATAGGGACAGGGGGTATTATGAGCAGTTCTTC.

The chain combines TRBV10-3 with TRBJ1-4; D not resolved. The germline CDR1 and CDR2 sequences are ENHRY and SYGVKD. Trimming stripped 3 bases from V and 8 bases from J, with 7 bases between. The CDR3 is 12 residues long. CDR3 sequence (DNA): TGTGCCATCAGTGAACGGGAAGAAAAACTGTTTTTT. Amino acid sequence: CAISEREEKLFF.

The chain employs TRBV5-1 and TRBJ2-7; a possible D gene is TRBD1 (6 bases). This CDR3 is 14 amino acids long. In germline, CDR1 is SGHRS, CDR2 YFSETQ. V was cut by 1 base and J by 6 bases, with 14 bases left in between. CDR3 region: CASSLTQGISEQYF. The CDR3 nucleotides read TGCGCCAGCAGCTTGACGCAGGGGATCAGCGAGCAGTACTTC.

J is TRBJ2-7 and V is TRBV10-2; TRBD2 aligns across 8 bases. The CDR3 spans 16 residues. V lost 5 bases to trimming and J lost 3 bases; unmatched junction nucleotides: 12. Germline V gene data show CDR1 as WSHSY and CDR2 as SAAADI. The CDR3 nucleotides read TGCGCCAGCAGTCGTATGGGCGGGGGGTCAGTCTACGAGCAGTACGTC. Translated, it gives CASSRMGGGSVYEQYV.

A few counts support this clone. The chain is built from TRBV5-4 and TRBJ1-1; 7 bases agree with TRBD1. The CDR3 has 14 amino acids. In germline, CDR1 is SGHNT, CDR2 YYREEE (reference sequence). V dropped 3 bases and J dropped 4; count of bases not matched to a gene: 6. The CDR3 loop is CASSSRQGGTEAFF. The CDR3 DNA is TGTGCCAGCAGCTCCCGACAGGGAGGCACTGAAGCTTTCTTT.